Shown below are 17 T cell receptor beta chains from a single sample sequenced in a study of shared clonotypes between healthy human individuals. TCRdb's table, derived via immunoSEQ multiplex PCR, lists solely in-frame clones and lacks some. The profile shows millions of clones, roughly 93% of them singletons. The sequenced material came from naive CD4+ T cells from PBMCs. As to subset: CD45RA+ positively selected. The receptors were sampled from a man aged 18 to 30 in good health. Some clones in this sample may be carry-over from other donors' samples.

This clone appeared once. This chain uses TRBV25-1 with TRBJ1-1; D not certain. Trimming left V 2 bases short and J 0 bases short, with 10 bases between. The CDR3 covers 15 residues. Per the germline V gene, CDR1 is MGHDK and CDR2 is SYGVNS. CDR3 sequence: CASSEGWAMNTEAFF. The CDR3 nucleotides read TGTGCCAGCAGTGAAGGATGGGCGATGAACACTGAAGCTTTCTTT.

This chain uses TRBV30 with TRBJ2-2; 10 positions match TRBD1. The CDR3 extends over 12 amino acids. The ends lost 8 bases at V and 6 bases at J; junction bases unmatched: 3. Germline V gene sequence: CDR1 GTSNPN, CDR2 SVGIG (reference sequence). Written as DNA, the CDR3 is TGTGCCGGGGACAGGGGTGCCGGGGAGCTGTTTTTT. This codes for CAGDRGAGELFF.

The chain couples TRBV19 to TRBJ2-7; TRBD2 matches at 8 bases. Germline V lookup: CDR1 LNHDA, CDR2 SQIVND (reference sequence). V gave up 6 bases and J gave up 0 bases; unmatched junction bases: 10. The CDR3 has 16 amino acids. The CDR3 region has the DNA TGTGCCAGTAGAAGGTCGTCACTAGCGGCCTCCTACGAGCAGTACTTC. As protein: CASRRSSLAASYEQYF.

The chain has TRBV7-3 and TRBJ1-1; D unclear. Germline CDR1 and CDR2: SGHTA and FQGTGA. V was clipped by 1 base and J by 8 bases, with 11 bases between them. The CDR3 totals 13 residues. The CDR3 DNA reads as TGTGCCAGCAGCTTAAGGGAGGCAAGCGAAGCTTTCTTT. It specifies CASSLREASEAFF. Based on the CDR3 plus reference TRBV7-3 and TRBJ1-1, the full variable domain is GAGVSQTPSNKVTEKGKYVELRCDPISGHTALYWYRQSLGQGPEFLIYFQGTGAADDSGLPNDRFFAVRPEGSVSTLKIQRTERGDSAVYLCASSLREASEAFFGQGTRLTVV.

This clone has only one observation. The rearrangement uses TRBV7-2 and TRBJ2-1; D remains ambiguous. The length of the CDR3 is 13 residues. The V gene lost 2 bases and the J gene lost 7 bases, with 9 bases spanning the gap. Germline V gene sequence: CDR1 SGHTA, CDR2 FQGNSA. The CDR3 protein is CASSLTGLNEQFF. The CDR3 DNA reads as TGTGCCAGCAGCTTAACCGGTCTGAATGAGCAGTTCTTC.

The rearrangement uses TRBV5-1 and TRBJ2-6; the match to TRBD2 covers 10 bases. This CDR3 spans 18 amino acids. Unmatched junction bases numbered 11, after V lost 7 bases and J lost 1 base. Germline-derived CDR1 and CDR2 are SGHRS and YFSETQ. CDR3 nucleotides: TGCGCCAGCGGAGGGACTAGCGATTACCAATCTGGGGCCAACGTCCTGACTTTC. Translated, it gives CASGGTSDYQSGANVLTF.

This clone has just a few counts. The J gene is TRBJ1-1, the V gene TRBV4-2; maybe TRBD1 (5 bases). The V gene's germline CDR1 is LGHNA and CDR2 YNFKEQ. The V gene lost 6 bases and the J gene lost 0 bases, with 8 bases spanning the gap. The CDR3 runs to 13 residues. The CDR3 DNA is TGTGCCAGCAGGCAACAGGTGAACACTGAAGCTTTCTTT. Its protein product is CASRQQVNTEAFF.

The J gene is TRBJ1-5, the V gene TRBV4-1, with unresolved D. The CDR3 is 16 amino acids. The V end was cut by 3 bases, the J end by 3 bases, with 15 bases between. Germline V lookup: CDR1 MGHRA, CDR2 YSYEKL. CDR3 sequence (DNA): TGCGCCAGCAGCCAGTTTATCCCTGTCGACAATCAGCCCCAGCATTTT. Protein: CASSQFIPVDNQPQHF.

The chain has TRBV28 and TRBJ1-1; D unresolved. Germline values: CDR1 MDHEN, CDR2 SYDVKM. V dropped 3 bases and J dropped 7 bases, with 9 bases sitting between them. The CDR3 contains 12 residues. The CDR3 region has the DNA TGTGCCAGCAGTTTTCTGGGCTTTGAAGCTTTCTTT. It encodes CASSFLGFEAFF.

V usage is TRBV28 and J usage is TRBJ1-1; unclear D gene. CDR1 and CDR2 (germline): MDHEN, SYDVKM. The ends were cut back, 5 bases at V and 3 bases at J, with 16 bases in the middle. This CDR3 contains 15 residues. CDR3 residues: CASSPRTARHTEAFF. As DNA, the CDR3 is TGTGCCAGCAGTCCACGGACGGCTCGGCACACTGAAGCTTTCTTT.

In this sample, this clone turned up once. The chain has TRBV5-1 and TRBJ2-2; TRBD2 matches at 12 bases. Germline loops: CDR1 SGHRS, CDR2 YFSETQ. Trimming took 4 bases from V and 5 from J; bases not matched to a gene: 6. The CDR3 extends over 16 amino acids. CDR3 nucleotides: TGCGCCAGCAGCCCCCTAGCGGGAGGGGAGACCGGGGAGCTGTTTTTT. This encodes CASSPLAGGETGELFF.

The chain carries TRBV7-2 and TRBJ1-5; D is unclear. CDR1 and CDR2 (germline): SGHTA, FQGNSA. The V gene lost 5 bases and the J gene lost 9 bases, with 11 bases spanning the gap. This CDR3 is built from 12 residues. The DNA of the CDR3 is TGTGCCAGCAGCCTAAGACCCTGGCCCCAGCATTTT. Protein sequence: CASSLRPWPQHF.

This chain connects TRBV7-2 to TRBJ1-5; D ambiguous. V was clipped by 1 base and J by 5 bases, with 9 bases between them. Germline V gene data show CDR1 as SGHTA and CDR2 as FQGNSA. This CDR3 has 14 residues. This CDR3 is CASSLGGSHQPQHF. CDR3 coding DNA: TGTGCCAGCAGCTTAGGAGGGTCCCATCAGCCCCAGCATTTT.

The chain joins TRBV6-1 to TRBJ2-5; the match to TRBD2 covers 8 bases. From germline, CDR1 is MNHNS and CDR2 SASEGT. The CDR3 length is 13 residues. The CDR3 coding sequence is TGTGCTCTCAGCGGGAGACGGCTAGAGACCCAGTACTTC. It yields the protein CALSGRRLETQYF.

The rearrangement links TRBV28 to TRBJ2-3, with D maybe TRBD2 (5 bases). The V end was cut by 5 bases, the J end by 8 bases, with 14 bases between. In germline, CDR1 is MDHEN, CDR2 SYDVKM. The CDR3 length is 13 residues. The CDR3 loop is CASSRTDIVTQYF. Here the CDR3 DNA reads TGTGCCAGCAGTCGGACTGATATTGTTACGCAGTATTTT. Variable domain in full (rest from reference TRBV28 and TRBJ2-3): DVKVTQSSRYLVKRTGEKVFLECVQDMDHENMFWYRQDPGLGLRLIYFSYDVKMKEKGDIPEGYSVSREKKERFSLILESASTNQTSMYLCASSRTDIVTQYFGPGTRLTVL.

The chain joins TRBV7-9 to TRBJ2-3; 9 positions match TRBD2. The CDR3 is made up of 15 amino acids. After removal of 7 bases from V and 1 base from J, the junction contained 6 bases not matched to a gene. Germline V gene sequence: CDR1 SEHNR, CDR2 FQNEAQ (reference sequence). CDR3: CASTPRTSGTDTQYF. CDR3 bases: TGTGCCAGCACCCCCCGGACTAGCGGCACAGATACGCAGTATTTT.

Regarding this clone: This sample includes further DNA sequences coding for the same CDR3. J is TRBJ1-2 and V is TRBV11-2; 8 nucleotides align to TRBD1. The CDR3 sequence is 14 residues long. Germline CDR1 and CDR2: SGHAT and FQNNGV. The ends lost 3 bases at V and 4 bases at J; junction bases unmatched: 4. The CDR3 region has the DNA TGTGCCAGCAGCTTCGGACAGGGAGGCTATGGCTACACCTTC. Encoded protein: CASSFGQGGYGYTF.